This T cell receptor beta chain came from a study of T cell repertoires in cytomegalovirus infection. Study-wide context: Both CMV infection and a matching HLA type were indicated by public TCR beta signatures. Regarding the study as a whole: CMV-specific TCR beta clonotypes restricted by HLA-C were the ones dominating the ex vivo response.

Using its own MiXCR run on the reads, TCRdb lists one record per CDR3 protein. The sample holds around 740,000 distinct CDR3 sequences, approximately 40% seen once. Of note for this clonotype: The antigen is undetermined.

This CDR3 has 18 amino acids. Trimming took off 6 bases at V and 5 bases at J, with 23 bases between the two ends. The germline gives CDR1 MNHEY, CDR2 SVGAGI. Sequenced material: PBMCs. This clonotype was sampled from a human donor in good health (CMV status not recorded). Some clones in this sample may be carry-over from other donors' samples. V gene TRBV6-5 combines with J gene TRBJ1-6, with no clear D. The chain's CDR3 is CASSPRLKIPPNNSPLHF. The DNA of the CDR3 is TGTGCCAGCAGCCCCAGGTTGAAGATTCCCCCTAATAATTCACCCCTCCACTTT.